This is a list of T cell receptor beta chains from one sample in a study of blood T cell repertoires in COVID-19. Sequencing used immunoSEQ multiplex PCR; TCRdb keeps in-frame clones, though not all of them. The table has 150,000 to 200,000 clones, about nine tenths seen once. What was sequenced was peripheral blood. These receptors were obtained from a man aged 40-49 years with acute or convalescent COVID-19. Both conserved end residues are part of each CDR3. The order of the fields is clone size, V gene, D gene, J gene, CDR3 protein, CDR3 DNA. The D gene is left open where the match is weak. Some rows have no size entry. The others give once, few or many, or a class for an expanded clone.

clone size: NA; V gene: TRBV28; D gene: NA; J gene: TRBJ1-5; CDR3 protein: CASSLGGGNQPQHF; CDR3 DNA: TGTGCCAGCAGTTTGGGAGGAGGCAATCAGCCCCAGCATTTT
clone size: NA; V gene: TRBV5-1; D gene: NA; J gene: TRBJ1-1; CDR3 protein: CASSVPSDSPEMGTEAFF; CDR3 DNA: TGCGCCAGCAGCGTCCCATCGGACAGCCCAGAGATGGGGACTGAAGCTTTCTTT
clone size: NA; V gene: TRBV18; D gene: NA; J gene: TRBJ1-4; CDR3 protein: CASSPSRVEKLFF; CDR3 DNA: TGTGCCAGCTCACCCTCCAGGGTTGAAAAACTGTTTTTT
clone size: few; V gene: TRBV7-9; D gene: TRBD1; J gene: TRBJ1-4; CDR3 protein: CASSYGQGNEKLFF; CDR3 DNA: TGTGCCAGCAGCTATGGACAGGGGAACGAAAAACTGTTTTTT
clone size: once; V gene: TRBV7-8; D gene: TRBD2; J gene: TRBJ2-7; CDR3 protein: CASSSNNGLAGTTYEQYF; CDR3 DNA: TGTGCCAGCAGCTCTAATAATGGACTAGCGGGGACTACCTACGAGCAGTACTTC
clone size: few; V gene: TRBV19; D gene: TRBD1; J gene: TRBJ1-4; CDR3 protein: CASSVTGGDEKLFF; CDR3 DNA: TGTGCCAGTAGTGTGACAGGGGGCGATGAAAAACTGTTTTTT
clone size: NA; V gene: TRBV7-2; D gene: NA; J gene: TRBJ2-1; CDR3 protein: CASSLYGPGSYNEQFF; CDR3 DNA: TGTGCCAGCAGCTTATATGGCCCAGGGTCCTACAATGAGCAGTTCTTC
clone size: once; V gene: TRBV6-6; D gene: NA; J gene: TRBJ1-1; CDR3 protein: CASSLSGEAFF; CDR3 DNA: TGTGCCAGCAGCCTCTCGGGAGAAGCTTTCTTT
clone size: NA; V gene: TRBV30; D gene: TRBD1; J gene: TRBJ1-2; CDR3 protein: CAWNRDRPYGYTF; CDR3 DNA: TGTGCCTGGAATAGGGACAGGCCCTACGGCTACACCTTC
clone size: once; V gene: TRBV6-6; D gene: TRBD1; J gene: TRBJ1-1; CDR3 protein: CASSQTGASNTEAFF; CDR3 DNA: TGTGCCAGCAGTCAGACAGGGGCCTCGAACACTGAAGCTTTCTTT
clone size: NA; V gene: TRBV6-2/TRBV6-3; D gene: TRBD1; J gene: TRBJ1-4; CDR3 protein: CASSYATGGAEKLFF; CDR3 DNA: TGTGCCAGCAGTTACGCGACAGGGGGCGCGGAAAAACTGTTTTTT
clone size: NA; V gene: TRBV6-6; D gene: NA; J gene: TRBJ1-3; CDR3 protein: CASRGAGNTIYF; CDR3 DNA: TGTGCCAGCAGAGGGGCTGGAAACACCATATATTTT
clone size: NA; V gene: TRBV27; D gene: TRBD2; J gene: TRBJ2-1; CDR3 protein: CASSATSGASYNEQFF; CDR3 DNA: TGTGCCAGCAGTGCGACGAGCGGGGCCTCCTACAATGAGCAGTTCTTC
clone size: NA; V gene: TRBV18; D gene: NA; J gene: TRBJ1-4; CDR3 protein: CASSISTAGSSNEKLFF; CDR3 DNA: TGTGCCAGCTCAATCTCCACGGCCGGGAGTTCTAATGAAAAACTGTTTTTT
clone size: NA; V gene: TRBV11-2; D gene: NA; J gene: TRBJ2-1; CDR3 protein: CASSMWVNTGEQFF; CDR3 DNA: TGTGCCAGCTCGATGTGGGTCAATACGGGTGAGCAGTTCTTC
clone size: NA; V gene: TRBV28; D gene: NA; J gene: TRBJ1-2; CDR3 protein: CASSFRTANYGYTF; CDR3 DNA: TGTGCCAGCAGTTTCAGAACAGCCAACTATGGCTACACCTTC
clone size: NA; V gene: TRBV6-1; D gene: NA; J gene: TRBJ2-2; CDR3 protein: CASSEGIRPNTGELFF; CDR3 DNA: TGTGCCAGCAGTGAAGGTATCAGGCCGAACACCGGGGAGCTGTTTTTT